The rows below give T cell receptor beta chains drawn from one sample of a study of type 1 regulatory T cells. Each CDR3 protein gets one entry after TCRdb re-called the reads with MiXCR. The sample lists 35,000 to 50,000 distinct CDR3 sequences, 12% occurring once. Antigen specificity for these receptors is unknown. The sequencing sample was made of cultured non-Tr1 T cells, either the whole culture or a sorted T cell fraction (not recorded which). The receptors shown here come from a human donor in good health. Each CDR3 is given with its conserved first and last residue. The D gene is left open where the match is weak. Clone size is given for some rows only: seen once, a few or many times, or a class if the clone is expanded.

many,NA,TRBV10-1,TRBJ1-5,TGCGCCACCATAGGGAATCAGCCCCAGCATTTT,CATIGNQPQHF
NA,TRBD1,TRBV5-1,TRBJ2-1,TGCGCCAGCAGACCCACCGGGACAGACTTGTGGAATGAGCAGTTCTTC,CASRPTGTDLWNEQFF
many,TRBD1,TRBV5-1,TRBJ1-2,TGCGCCAGCAGCTTGGGGGGACAGGGTAACCCCGATGGCTACACCTTC,CASSLGGQGNPDGYTF
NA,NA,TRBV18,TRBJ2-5,TGTGCCAGCTCACCAGGGCTAGCTCAAGAGACCCAGTACTTC,CASSPGLAQETQYF
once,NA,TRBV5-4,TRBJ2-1,TGTGCCAGCAGCTTTGGGAAAGAGACCCAGTTCTTC,CASSFGKETQFF
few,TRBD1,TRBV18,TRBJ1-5,TGTGCCAGCTCGGGCGGAACAGGGGGTAGCAATCAGCCCCAGCATTTT,CASSGGTGGSNQPQHF
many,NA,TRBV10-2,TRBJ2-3,TGCGCCAGCAGGGCCCCAGGAGGAGTAGATACGCAGTATTTT,CASRAPGGVDTQYF
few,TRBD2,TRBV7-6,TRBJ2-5,TGTGCCAGCAGCTTAAGCGGGGCCGAGACCCAGTACTTC,CASSLSGAETQYF
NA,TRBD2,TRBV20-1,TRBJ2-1,TGCAGTGCTAGAGATATGGGACTAGTAAGAACCTACAATGAGCAGTTCTTC,CSARDMGLVRTYNEQFF
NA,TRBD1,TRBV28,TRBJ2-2,TGTGCCAGCACCTTCAGACAGGGAAACACCGGGGAGCTGTTTTTT,CASTFRQGNTGELFF
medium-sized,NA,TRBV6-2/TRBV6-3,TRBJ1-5,TGTGCCAGCAGCTTCACAGGGCCCCCCCAGCATTTT,CASSFTGPPQHF
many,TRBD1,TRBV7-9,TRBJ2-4,TGTGCCAGCAGCTTGGGGGACAGGGACGAGAACATTCAGTACTTC,CASSLGDRDENIQYF
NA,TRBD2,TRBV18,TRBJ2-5,TGTGCCAGCTCAGAACGGACTAGCGGTCAAGAGACCCAGTACTTC,CASSERTSGQETQYF
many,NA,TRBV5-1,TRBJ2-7,TGCGCCAGCAGCCCCAGCGAACTAAACTACGAGCAGTACTTC,CASSPSELNYEQYF
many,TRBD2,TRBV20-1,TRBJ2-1,TGCAGTGCTGGCGGGACTAGCTCGGCAGATGAGCAGTTCTTC,CSAGGTSSADEQFF
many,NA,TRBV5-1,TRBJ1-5,TGCGCCAGCAGCCCGGAGGGGGGGCCGGGCAATCAGCCCCAGCATTTT,CASSPEGGPGNQPQHF
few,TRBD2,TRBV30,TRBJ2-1,TGTGCCTGGACAGCTAGCGGCAATGAGCAGTTCTTC,CAWTASGNEQFF
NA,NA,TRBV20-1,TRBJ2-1,TGCAGTGCTAGAGATGGGCGGGACCCCTACAATGAGCAGTTCTTC,CSARDGRDPYNEQFF
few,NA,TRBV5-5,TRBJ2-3,TGTGCCAGCAGTCTCTCCCCGACAGACGGTGGGGGTTCGCAGTATTTT,CASSLSPTDGGGSQYF
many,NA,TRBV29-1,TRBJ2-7,TGCAGCGTTAAAGGACGGTTGACCTACGAGCAGTACTTC,CSVKGRLTYEQYF
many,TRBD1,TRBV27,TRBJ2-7,TGTGCCAGCAGTATTAACAGGGGGCTTGAGCAGTACTTC,CASSINRGLEQYF
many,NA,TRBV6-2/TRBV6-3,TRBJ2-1,TGTGCCAGCCGCTCTAGATCTTATGAGCAGTTCTTC,CASRSRSYEQFF